One sample yielded the 13 T cell receptor beta chains listed below, sequenced in a study of blood T cell repertoires in COVID-19. Profiled with immunoSEQ multiplex PCR; TCRdb holds only in-frame clones, not every one. The profile covers roughly 96,000 clones, with roughly four fifths appearing a single time and 4.1% taken by the ten largest. Material: peripheral blood. The receptors here all came from a man aged 55 to 69 with acute or convalescent COVID-19.

The chain uses TRBV6-5 and TRBJ1-2; no firm D call. The CDR3 is made up of 16 amino acids. The ends were cut back, 0 bases at V and 7 bases at J, with 18 bases in the middle. Germline V gene lookup returns CDR1 MNHEY and CDR2 SVGAGI. Written as DNA, the CDR3 is TGTGCCAGCAGTTACTCGAGCTCCAATCTTGTCTCTGGCTACACCTTC. It codes for CASSYSSSNLVSGYTF.

This rearrangement joins TRBV6-5 to TRBJ1-1; maybe TRBD1 (5 bases). Germline V CDR1 and CDR2: MNHEY, SVGAGI. V was shortened by 2 bases and J by 3 bases, with 13 bases between the two germline ends. This CDR3 contains 15 residues. CDR3 loop: CASSYGDTGDTEAFF. DNA for the CDR3: TGTGCCAGCAGTTACGGAGATACGGGGGACACTGAAGCTTTCTTT.

This clone was observed a single time. V and J are TRBV10-2 and TRBJ1-5; D not resolved. CDR1 is WSHSY, CDR2 SAAADI, per germline. The CDR3 extends over 14 amino acids. The V end was cut by 6 bases, the J end by 7 bases, with 16 bases between. The CDR3 bases are TGCGCCAGCAGCCGAGAAAGAGAATCGCAGCCCCAGCATTTT. Protein sequence: CASSRERESQPQHF.

The rearrangement uses TRBV7-8 and TRBJ1-2, with 7 bases matching TRBD1. This CDR3 spans 17 amino acids. CDR1 and CDR2 (germline): SGHVS, FQNEAQ. The ends lost 4 bases at V and 0 bases at J; junction bases unmatched: 11. CDR3 sequence reads: CASSSLAGQPANYGYTF. The DNA for the CDR3 is TGTGCCAGCAGCTCCTTGGCGGGACAGCCAGCTAACTATGGCTACACCTTC.

This chain links TRBV6-6 with TRBJ1-5; 12 bases fit TRBD1. The CDR3 is made up of 16 amino acids. CDR1 MNHNY and CDR2 SVGAGI come from the germline V gene (reference sequence). With V trimmed by 6 bases and J by 6 bases, 9 bases remained unmatched. DNA of the CDR3: TGTGCCAGCAGCTCGACTGGGACAGGGGGCTTTCAGCCCCAGCATTTT. Protein product: CASSSTGTGGFQPQHF.

On this clone: A much more abundant neighbour one base away suggests this may be a read error. Other DNA sequences from this sample encode an identical CDR3 as well. This rearrangement joins TRBV12-5 to TRBJ2-1, with a tentative D call TRBD1 (5 bases). The ends were cut back, 1 base at V and 7 bases at J, with 5 bases in the middle. CDR1 is LGHNT and CDR2 is FRNRAP in the germline V gene. This CDR3 spans 12 amino acids. The CDR3, as DNA: TGTGCTAGTGGTTTGGGACAGAATGAGCAGTTCTTC. It yields the protein CASGLGQNEQFF. Filled out from reference TRBV12-5 and TRBJ2-1, the complete variable domain reads DARVTQTPRHKVTEMGQEVTMRCQPILGHNTVFWYRQTMMQGLELLAYFRNRAPLDDSGMPKDRFSAEMPDATLATLKIQPSEPRDSAVYFCASGLGQNEQFFGPGTRLTVL.

V and J are TRBV19 and TRBJ1-1; D not resolved. V was clipped by 2 bases and J by 1 base, with 14 bases between them. CDR1 and CDR2 (germline): LNHDA, SQIVND (reference sequence). The CDR3 contains 16 residues. The CDR3 DNA is TGTGCCAGTAGTATACTCCAGGCCACTCCGAACACTGAAGCTTTCTTT. This sequence encodes CASSILQATPNTEAFF.

The chain has TRBV6-5 and TRBJ1-4; D uncertain. Trimming cost V 7 bases and J 0 bases, with 9 bases left between them. Germline lookup yields CDR1 MNHEY and CDR2 SVGAGI. This CDR3 comprises 14 residues. This chain's CDR3 is CASTPGATNEKLFF. The DNA for the CDR3 is TGTGCCAGCACCCCCGGAGCAACTAATGAAAAACTGTTTTTT.

This clone has just one count. The chain links TRBV5-1 to TRBJ2-5; TRBD2 matches at 15 bases. Trimming removed 2 bases from V and 5 bases from J; junction bases left unmatched: 7. This CDR3 region has 17 residues. Germline CDR1 reads SGHRS; CDR2 reads YFSETQ. Here the CDR3 reads CASSFAGLAGGPETQYF. In nucleotides, the CDR3 is TGCGCCAGCAGCTTCGCCGGACTAGCGGGGGGGCCGGAGACCCAGTACTTC.

The V gene is TRBV7-2, the J gene TRBJ1-5; D might be TRBD1 (6 bases). The CDR3 has 15 residues. Deletions cut 5 bases from V and 4 bases from J, with 15 bases between. Germline V gives CDR1 SGHTA, CDR2 FQGNSA. This chain's CDR3 is CASSQTPGQNQPQHF. The CDR3 coding sequence is TGTGCCAGCAGCCAAACCCCCGGACAGAATCAGCCCCAGCATTTT.

V gene TRBV3-1 (or the pseudogene TRBV3-2) combines with J gene TRBJ1-2; tentative D call: TRBD1 (5 bases). Germline CDR1 is LGHDT and CDR2 is YNNKEL (reference sequence). The V end was cut by 0 bases, the J end by 2 bases, with 10 bases between. The CDR3 runs 15 residues. CDR3 sequence reads: CASSQDLAGNYGYTF. The DNA of the CDR3 is TGTGCCAGCAGCCAAGATCTGGCAGGGAACTATGGCTACACCTTC.

The table lists this clone with a count of one. The junction differs from germline at one of its ends, possibly a read error. The chain links TRBV9 to TRBJ1-1; D gene uncertain. The CDR3 contains 13 residues. Germline V gene sequence: CDR1 SGDLS, CDR2 YYNGEE. The CDR3 DNA reads as TGTGTCAGCAGTCAGCGTGAGTTCACTGAAGCTTTCTTT. It codes for CVSSQREFTEAFF.

This sequence joins TRBV30 and TRBJ2-1; D is unclear. CDR3 length: 11 residues. Trimming shortened V by 2 bases and J by 4 bases, and 3 bases separated the two germline ends. The germline V gene encodes CDR1 GTSNPN and CDR2 SVGIG (reference sequence). Here the CDR3 reads CAWSYYNEQFF. CDR3 nucleotides: TGTGCCTGGAGTTATTACAATGAGCAGTTCTTC.